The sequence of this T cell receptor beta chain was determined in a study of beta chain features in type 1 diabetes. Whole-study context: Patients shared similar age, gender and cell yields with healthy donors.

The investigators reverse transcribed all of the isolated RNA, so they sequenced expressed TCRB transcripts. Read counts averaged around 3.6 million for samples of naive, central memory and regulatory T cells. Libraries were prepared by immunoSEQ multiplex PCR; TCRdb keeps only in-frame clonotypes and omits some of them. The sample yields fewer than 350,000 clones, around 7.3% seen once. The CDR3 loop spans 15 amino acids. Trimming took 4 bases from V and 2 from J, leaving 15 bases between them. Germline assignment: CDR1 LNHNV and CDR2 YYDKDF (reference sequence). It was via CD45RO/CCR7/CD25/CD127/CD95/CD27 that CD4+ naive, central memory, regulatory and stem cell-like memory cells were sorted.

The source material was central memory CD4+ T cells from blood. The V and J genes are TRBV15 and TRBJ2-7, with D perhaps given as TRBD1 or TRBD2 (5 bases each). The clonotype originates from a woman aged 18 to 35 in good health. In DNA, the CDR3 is TGTGCCACCAGCAATGCCCGGGACGGAGCCTACGAGCAGTACTTC. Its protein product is CATSNARDGAYEQYF.